This entry concerns a single T cell receptor (beta chain). This sample stems from a study of PD-L1 blockade in urothelial cancer. As for the study in general: The analyses of blood took place 3 weeks (second dose) and 6 weeks after treatment start.

The table came from immunoSEQ multiplex PCR; TCRdb's copy has only in-frame clones and leaves some out. The sample holds some 100,000 clones, roughly nine tenths seen once. Germline CDR1 and CDR2: SGHRS and YFSETQ. The CDR3 runs to 13 residues. V was clipped by 5 bases and J by 6 bases; unmatched bases: 2. This TCR derives from a woman older than 75 with urothelial cancer. This sample comprised PBMCs, obtained around atezolizumab (anti-PD-L1) treatment. The chain combines TRBV5-1 with TRBJ2-2, with TRBD2 matching 9 bases. DNA for the CDR3: TGCGCCAGCAGGGTAGCGGGAGCCGGGGAGCTGTTTTTT. This translates into CASRVAGAGELFF.